The 6 T cell receptor beta chains below were found in one sample sequenced in a study of shared clonotypes between healthy human individuals. The repertoire was sequenced with immunoSEQ multiplex PCR; TCRdb's copy has only in-frame clones and lacks some. The sample lists 500,000 to 650,000 clones; around 76% were seen once. Sequencing was done on a sample of PBMCs. The receptors here all came from a middle-aged woman in good health. Some clones in this sample may be carry-over from other donors' samples.

V is TRBV5-1 and J is TRBJ2-3, with 8 bases identical to TRBD1. With 3 bases clipped from V and 4 bases from J, the junction kept 7 bases outside the gene matches. In germline, CDR1 is SGHRS, CDR2 YFSETQ. The CDR3 is 15 residues long. This CDR3 is CASSSAGGLPDTQYF. The CDR3 coding sequence is TGCGCCAGCAGCTCTGCAGGGGGCCTCCCAGATACGCAGTATTTT.

Note on this clone: A far larger clone is just one base off, so this is likely a read error. This chain uses TRBV30 with TRBJ2-7; no clear D. CDR1 is GTSNPN, CDR2 SVGIG, per germline (reference sequence). V lost 5 bases and J lost 3, with 11 bases in between. This CDR3 region has 12 residues. CDR3 DNA: TGTGCCTGGTTGCAGGACCGCTACGAGCAGTACTTC. Translation gives CAWLQDRYEQYF.

A note on this clone: This clone may be a read error of a much larger clone one base away. Other DNA sequences in the same sample also yield this CDR3. CDR3: CASSGWEGQVEAFF. The CDR3, as DNA: TGTGCCAGTAGTGGATGGGAGGGACAGGTCGAAGCTTTCTTT. The rearrangement uses TRBV2 and TRBJ1-1, with 8 bases matching TRBD1. This CDR3 has 14 amino acids. CDR1 is SNHLY and CDR2 is FYNNEI in the germline V gene.

The rearrangement links TRBV4-2 to TRBJ2-4; D could derive from TRBD1 or TRBD2 (5 bases each). The CDR3 totals 15 residues. V shed 3 bases and J shed 2 bases, with 11 bases lying between them. The germline gives CDR1 LGHNA, CDR2 YNFKEQ. CDR3 region: CASSHGDQPKNIQYF. The CDR3 DNA is TGTGCCAGCAGCCACGGGGACCAGCCCAAAAACATTCAGTACTTC.

V and J are TRBV5-3 and TRBJ2-7; D gene unclear. TRBV5-3 is an ORF; its function is uncertain. The CDR3 is 14 amino acids. The V end was cut by 2 bases, the J end by 5 bases, with 14 bases between. CDR3 sequence reads: CARSFLGYSHEQYF. Written as DNA, the CDR3 is TGTGCCAGAAGCTTCTTGGGCTATTCCCACGAGCAGTACTTC.

The chain links TRBV29-1 to TRBJ1-5, with D perhaps TRBD1 (5 bases). Trimming took off 6 bases at V and 7 bases at J, with 19 bases between the two ends. CDR1 is SQVTM, CDR2 ANQGSEA, per germline. CDR3 length: 14 amino acids. The CDR3 DNA reads TGCAGCGTCGCACTGGGGGGAAGACAACAGCCCCAGCATTTT. It encodes CSVALGGRQQPQHF.